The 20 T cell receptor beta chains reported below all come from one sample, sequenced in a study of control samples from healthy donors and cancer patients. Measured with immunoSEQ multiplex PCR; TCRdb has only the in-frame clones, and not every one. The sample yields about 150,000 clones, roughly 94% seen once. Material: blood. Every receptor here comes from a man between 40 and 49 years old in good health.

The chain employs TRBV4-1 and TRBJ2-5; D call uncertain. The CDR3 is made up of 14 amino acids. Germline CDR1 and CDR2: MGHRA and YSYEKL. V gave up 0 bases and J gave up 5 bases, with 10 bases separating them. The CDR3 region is CASSQDLSLETQYF. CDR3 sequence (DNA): TGCGCCAGCAGCCAAGATCTTAGTCTTGAGACCCAGTACTTC.

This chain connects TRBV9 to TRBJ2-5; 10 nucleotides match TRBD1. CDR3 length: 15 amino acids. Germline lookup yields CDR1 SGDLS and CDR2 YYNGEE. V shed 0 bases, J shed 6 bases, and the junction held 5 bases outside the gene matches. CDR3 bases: TGTGCCAGCAGCGTAGGGACAGGGGGTGGGCAGACCCAGTACTTC. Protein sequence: CASSVGTGGGQTQYF. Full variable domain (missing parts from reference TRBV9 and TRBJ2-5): DSGVTQTPKHLITATGQRVTLRCSPRSGDLSVYWYQQSLDQGLQFLIQYYNGEERAKGNILERFSAQQFPDLHSELNLSSLELGDSALYFCASSVGTGGGQTQYFGPGTRLLVL.

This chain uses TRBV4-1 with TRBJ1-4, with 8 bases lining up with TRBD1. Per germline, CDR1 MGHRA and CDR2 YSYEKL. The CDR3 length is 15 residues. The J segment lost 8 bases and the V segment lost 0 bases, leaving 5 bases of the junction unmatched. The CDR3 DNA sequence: TGCGCCAGCAGCCAAGAGTCCCGGGACAGGGAAAAACTGTTTTTT. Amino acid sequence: CASSQESRDREKLFF.

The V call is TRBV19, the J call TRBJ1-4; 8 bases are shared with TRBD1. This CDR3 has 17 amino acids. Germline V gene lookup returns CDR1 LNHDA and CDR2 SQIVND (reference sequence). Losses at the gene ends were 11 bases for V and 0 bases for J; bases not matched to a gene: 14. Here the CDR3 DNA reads TGTGCCTGTGCGGGGACAGGTTTGTTGGCAACTAATGAAAAACTGTTTTTT. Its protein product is CACAGTGLLATNEKLFF.

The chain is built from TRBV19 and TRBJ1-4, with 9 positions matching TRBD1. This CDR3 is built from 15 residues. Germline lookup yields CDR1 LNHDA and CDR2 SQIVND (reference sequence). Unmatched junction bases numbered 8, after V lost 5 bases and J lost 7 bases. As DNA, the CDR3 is TGTGCCAGTAGTCACCAGACAGGGGGAGCTGAAAAACTGTTTTTT. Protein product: CASSHQTGGAEKLFF.

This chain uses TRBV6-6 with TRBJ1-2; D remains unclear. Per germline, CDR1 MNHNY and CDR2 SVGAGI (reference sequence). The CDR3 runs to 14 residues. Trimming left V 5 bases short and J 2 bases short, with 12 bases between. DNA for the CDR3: TGTGCCAGCAGTGATTCCGGGGAGAACTATGGCTACACCTTC. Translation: CASSDSGENYGYTF.

The CDR3 DNA follows: TGTGCCATCAGTGTGTCAGGCGACCCCTACGAGCAGTACTTC. This encodes CAISVSGDPYEQYF. The chain employs TRBV10-3 and TRBJ2-7; D gene uncertain. Germline V gene data show CDR1 as ENHRY and CDR2 as SYGVKD. This CDR3 has 14 residues. Deletions cut 4 bases from V and 2 bases from J, with 12 bases between.

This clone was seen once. The CDR3 protein is CASSQYQSTGTSSYEQYF. CDR3 in DNA: TGCGCCAGCAGCCAATACCAAAGTACAGGAACGTCCTCCTACGAGCAGTACTTC. The V and J genes are TRBV4-3 and TRBJ2-7; TRBD1 might be the D (5 bases). In germline, CDR1 is LGHNA, CDR2 YSLEER. The length of the CDR3 is 18 residues. V was trimmed by 2 bases and J by 0 bases, leaving 20 bases between them.

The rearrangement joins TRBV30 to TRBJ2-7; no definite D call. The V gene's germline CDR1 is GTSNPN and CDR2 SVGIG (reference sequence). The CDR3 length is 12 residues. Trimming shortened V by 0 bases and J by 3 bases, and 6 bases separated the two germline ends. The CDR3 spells CAWSVMGYEQYF. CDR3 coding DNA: TGTGCCTGGAGTGTAATGGGCTACGAGCAGTACTTC. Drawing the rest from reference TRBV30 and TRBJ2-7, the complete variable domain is SQTIHQWPATLVQPVGSPLSLECTVEGTSNPNLYWYRQAAGRGLQLLFYSVGIGQISSEVPQNLSASRPQDRQFILSSKKLLLSDSGFYLCAWSVMGYEQYFGPGTRLTVT.

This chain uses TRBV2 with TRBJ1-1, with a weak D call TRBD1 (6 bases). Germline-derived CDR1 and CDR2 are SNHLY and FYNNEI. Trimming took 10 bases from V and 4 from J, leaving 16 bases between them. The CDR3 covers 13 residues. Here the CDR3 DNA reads TGTGCCACCACACAGGGATACGGCACTGAAGCTTTCTTT. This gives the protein CATTQGYGTEAFF.

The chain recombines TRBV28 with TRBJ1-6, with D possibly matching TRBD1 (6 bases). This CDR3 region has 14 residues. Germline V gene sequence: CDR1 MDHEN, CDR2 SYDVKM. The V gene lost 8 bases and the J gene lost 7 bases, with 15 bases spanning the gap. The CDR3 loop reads CASHSQGHNSPLHF. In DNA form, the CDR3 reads TGTGCCAGCCACTCCCAGGGGCACAATTCACCCCTCCACTTT.

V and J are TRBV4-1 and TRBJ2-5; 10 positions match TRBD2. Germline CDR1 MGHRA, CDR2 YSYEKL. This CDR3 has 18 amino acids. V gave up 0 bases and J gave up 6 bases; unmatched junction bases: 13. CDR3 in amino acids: CASSQDIAPGLARKTQYF. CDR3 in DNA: TGCGCCAGCAGCCAAGATATAGCGCCGGGACTAGCGAGGAAGACCCAGTACTTC.

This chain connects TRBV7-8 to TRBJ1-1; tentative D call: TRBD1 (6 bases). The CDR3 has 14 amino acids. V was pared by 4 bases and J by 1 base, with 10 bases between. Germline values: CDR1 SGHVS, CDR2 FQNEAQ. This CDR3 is CASSYLGGNTEAFF. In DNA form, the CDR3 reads TGTGCCAGCAGCTACCTAGGGGGGAACACTGAAGCTTTCTTT.

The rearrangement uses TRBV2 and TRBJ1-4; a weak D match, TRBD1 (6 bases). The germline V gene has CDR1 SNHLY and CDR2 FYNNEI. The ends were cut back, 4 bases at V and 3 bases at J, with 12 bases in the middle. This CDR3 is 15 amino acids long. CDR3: CASSARDRSNEKLFF. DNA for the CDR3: TGTGCCAGCAGTGCAAGAGACAGGTCTAATGAAAAACTGTTTTTT.

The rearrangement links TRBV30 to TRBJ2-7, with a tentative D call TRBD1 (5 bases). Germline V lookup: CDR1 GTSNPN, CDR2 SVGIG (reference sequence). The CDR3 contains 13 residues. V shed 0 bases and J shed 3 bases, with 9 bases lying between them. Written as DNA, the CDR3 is TGTGCCTGGAGTGTCGACAGTAACTACGAGCAGTACTTC. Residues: CAWSVDSNYEQYF.

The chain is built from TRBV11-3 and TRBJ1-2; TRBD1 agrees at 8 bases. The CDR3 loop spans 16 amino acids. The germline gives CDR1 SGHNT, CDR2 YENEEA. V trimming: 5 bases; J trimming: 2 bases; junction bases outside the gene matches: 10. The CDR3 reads CASSIRDRWRNYGYTF. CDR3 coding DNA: TGTGCCAGCAGCATAAGGGACAGGTGGAGGAACTATGGCTACACCTTC.

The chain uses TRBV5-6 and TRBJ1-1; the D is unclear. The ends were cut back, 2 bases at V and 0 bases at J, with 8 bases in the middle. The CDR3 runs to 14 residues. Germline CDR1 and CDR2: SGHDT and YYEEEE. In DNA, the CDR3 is TGTGCCAGCAGCTTTAACAGCTTGAACACTGAAGCTTTCTTT. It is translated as CASSFNSLNTEAFF.

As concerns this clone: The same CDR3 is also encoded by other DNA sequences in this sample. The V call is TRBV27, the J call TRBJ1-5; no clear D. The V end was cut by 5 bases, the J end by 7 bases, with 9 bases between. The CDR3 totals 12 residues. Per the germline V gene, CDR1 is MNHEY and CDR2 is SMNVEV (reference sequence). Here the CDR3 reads CASSPQGQPQHF. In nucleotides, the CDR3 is TGTGCCAGCAGTCCCCAAGGGCAGCCCCAGCATTTT.

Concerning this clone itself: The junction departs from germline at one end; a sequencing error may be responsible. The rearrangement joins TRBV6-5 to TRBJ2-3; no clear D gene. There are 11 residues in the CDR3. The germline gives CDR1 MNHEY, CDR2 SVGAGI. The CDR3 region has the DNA TGTGCCAGCAGTAACTCGGATACGCAGTATTTT. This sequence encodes CASSNSDTQYF.

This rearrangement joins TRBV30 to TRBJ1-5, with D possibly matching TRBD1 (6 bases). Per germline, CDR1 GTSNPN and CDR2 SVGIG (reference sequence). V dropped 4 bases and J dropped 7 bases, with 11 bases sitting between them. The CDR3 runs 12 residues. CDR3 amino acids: CAWNGGQQPQHF. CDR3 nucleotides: TGTGCCTGGAACGGGGGGCAACAGCCCCAGCATTTT.